This passage covers 2 T cell receptor beta chains from one sample sequenced in a study of T cells expressing NK-cell markers (dated by TCRdb to 2019 to 2021). The library relied on 5' RACE. The sequencer listed for this sample is Illumina HiSeq 2000. TCRdb reprocessed the reads, so every CDR3 protein sequence counts as one entry and DNA is not shown. The sample's table lists a count of more than 400,000 distinct CDR3 sequences. The leading ten clones occupy 6% to 8% of the sample. Source material: blood T cells: a sorted CD56 or NKG2C T cell subset, CD4+ or CD8+ T cells, or bulk PBMC T cells (not recorded which). The receptors stem from a woman aged 18-70 years in good health.

The chain uses TRBV15 and TRBJ2-4; TCRdb's D gene call, TRBD1, goes unchecked for lack of DNA. Germline V gene data show CDR1 as LNHNV and CDR2 as YYDKDF (reference sequence). This CDR3 spans 21 amino acids. CDR3 loop: CATSRGPPGQGGPFAKNIQYF.

V is TRBV6-5 and J is TRBJ1-6; TCRdb's D gene call, TRBD1, goes unchecked for lack of DNA. Germline assignment: CDR1 MNHEY and CDR2 SVGAGI. The CDR3 is made up of 16 amino acids. Here the CDR3 reads CASSYSMSNYNSPLHF.